The 18 T cell receptor beta chains given below trace back to one sample, sequenced in a study of blood T cell repertoires in COVID-19. Sequencing was performed with immunoSEQ multiplex PCR; in TCRdb, only in-frame clones are kept and a portion is missing. The profile shows fewer than 250,000 clones, roughly nine tenths of them singletons. Source material: peripheral blood. The receptor set was obtained from a man aged 30 to 39 with acute or convalescent COVID-19.

This chain connects TRBV19 to TRBJ1-6; the D gene is possibly TRBD1 (5 bases). This CDR3 is built from 16 residues. CDR1 and CDR2 (germline): LNHDA, SQIVND (reference sequence). The ends were cut back, 6 bases at V and 0 bases at J, with 12 bases in the middle. CDR3 residues: CASRGGPSSYNSPLHF. CDR3 bases: TGTGCCAGTAGGGGGGGACCAAGCTCCTATAATTCACCCCTCCACTTT.

This chain uses TRBV27 with TRBJ2-3; 7 bases fit TRBD2. Germline CDR1 is MNHEY and CDR2 is SMNVEV (reference sequence). The CDR3 loop spans 15 amino acids. V shed 2 bases and J 0 bases; nucleotides not matched to a gene: 2. The CDR3 loop reads CASSLRGSSTDTQYF. Written as DNA, the CDR3 is TGTGCCAGCAGTTTACGCGGGAGTAGCACAGATACGCAGTATTTT.

This clone was detected only a few times. The chain combines TRBV13 with TRBJ2-5, with D uncertain. Trimming left V 5 bases short and J 1 base short, with 11 bases between. Germline values: CDR1 PRHDT, CDR2 FYEKMQ (reference sequence). The CDR3 has 14 amino acids. CDR3 sequence: CASSRKGGQETQYF. Here the CDR3 DNA reads TGTGCCAGCAGCCGCAAAGGCGGCCAAGAGACCCAGTACTTC.

The CDR3 region is CASSNSTRTGNQPQHF. The CDR3 bases are TGTGCCAGCAGCAATTCCACTCGGACAGGAAATCAGCCCCAGCATTTT. The chain couples TRBV5-5 to TRBJ1-5, with 7 bases matching TRBD1. The V gene end was trimmed by 4 bases and the J gene end by 4 bases; junction bases not matched to a gene: 11. CDR1 and CDR2 from the germline V gene are SGHKS and YYEKEE (reference sequence). The CDR3 covers 16 residues.

The chain uses TRBV5-1 and TRBJ2-5; a weak D match, TRBD1 (7 bases). This CDR3 spans 13 amino acids. The V and J ends lost 6 bases and 5 bases respectively, with 14 bases between them. The V gene's germline CDR1 is SGHRS and CDR2 YFSETQ. CDR3 in amino acids: CASNEGAGETQYF. DNA for the CDR3: TGCGCCAGCAATGAGGGGGCGGGGGAGACCCAGTACTTC.

The J gene is TRBJ2-2, the V gene TRBV29-1, with D unresolved. In germline, CDR1 is SQVTM, CDR2 ANQGSEA. V was pared by 4 bases and J by 4 bases, with 10 bases between. CDR3 length: 13 residues. The CDR3, as DNA: TGCAGCGTTGGGTTACTGATCACCGGGGAGCTGTTTTTT. This sequence encodes CSVGLLITGELFF.

The V call is TRBV18, the J call TRBJ2-5, with no clear D. Trimming removed 3 bases at V and 2 bases at J, with 19 bases between. This CDR3 has 17 amino acids. CDR1 and CDR2 (germline): KGHSH, LQKENI. In DNA form, the CDR3 reads TGTGCCAGCTCACCTCTCCCATCCCAACGAACACAAGAGACCCAGTACTTC. Translation gives CASSPLPSQRTQETQYF.

The chain recombines TRBV5-1 with TRBJ1-6; TRBD1 might be the D (6 bases). Germline V gives CDR1 SGHRS, CDR2 YFSETQ. The CDR3 extends over 18 amino acids. V was pared by 2 bases and J by 5 bases, with 20 bases between. The CDR3 nucleotides read TGCGCCAGCAGCTTATCCCCGGGAGGGACACTGGATAATTCACCCCTCCACTTT. Residues: CASSLSPGGTLDNSPLHF. Full variable domain (remainder filled in from reference TRBV5-1 and TRBJ1-6): KAGVTQTPRYLIKTRGQQVTLSCSPISGHRSVSWYQQTPGQGLQFLFEYFSETQRNKGNFPGRFSGRQFSNSRSEMNVSTLELGDSALYLCASSLSPGGTLDNSPLHFGNGTRLTVT.

This clone was seen only once. The rearrangement links TRBV5-4 to TRBJ2-1, with 14 bases aligning to TRBD2. Germline trimming cut 0 bases from V and 8 bases from J; bases unmatched to any gene: 7. The CDR3 totals 17 residues. Germline V lookup: CDR1 SGHNT, CDR2 YYREEE (reference sequence). The CDR3 bases are TGTGCCAGCAGCTTGGTGTGGGGACTAGCGGGAGCCGATGAGCAGTTCTTC. This gives the protein CASSLVWGLAGADEQFF.

V gene TRBV6-4 combines with J gene TRBJ2-2, with TRBD2 matching 13 bases. Germline-derived CDR1 and CDR2 are MRHNA and SNTAGT. The CDR3 loop spans 15 amino acids. J lost 4 bases, V lost 4 bases, and 0 bases had no gene match. CDR3 DNA: TGTGCCAGCAGTGGGACTAGCGGGAGCACCGGGGAGCTGTTTTTT. Its protein product is CASSGTSGSTGELFF.

The V gene is TRBV19, the J gene TRBJ1-1; no reliable D call. Trimming stripped 0 bases from V and 5 bases from J, with 10 bases between. There are 14 residues in the CDR3. Germline lookup yields CDR1 LNHDA and CDR2 SQIVND (reference sequence). The CDR3 loop reads CASSIDLAVTEAFF. CDR3 coding DNA: TGTGCCAGTAGTATAGACCTCGCGGTAACTGAAGCTTTCTTT.

The rearrangement joins TRBV6-2 or TRBV6-3 to TRBJ2-1, with D perhaps matching TRBD2 (5 bases). The CDR3 has 16 residues. With 3 bases removed from V and 7 bases from J, the gap between germline ends came to 19 bases. CDR1 is MNHEY, CDR2 SVGEGT, per germline. The CDR3: CASSYLGSRLRNEQFF. The DNA for the CDR3 is TGTGCCAGCAGTTATTTAGGGAGTAGGTTAAGGAATGAGCAGTTCTTC.

The gene calls are TRBV3-1 (or the pseudogene TRBV3-2) and TRBJ2-5; D uncertain. Looked up from germline, CDR1 is LGHDT and CDR2 is YNNKEL (reference sequence). The CDR3 totals 13 residues. Trimming removed 5 bases at V and 2 bases at J, with 9 bases between. DNA of the CDR3: TGTGCCAGCAGCAGCAATTTTCAAGAGACCCAGTACTTC. As protein: CASSSNFQETQYF.

On this clone itself: This may arise from a read error, as a much more abundant clone is one base away. The chain couples TRBV6-2 or TRBV6-3 to TRBJ2-7, with 8 bases lining up with TRBD1. V lost 5 bases and J lost 3; bases outside the gene matches: 6. This CDR3 is built from 14 residues. Germline CDR1 MNHEY, CDR2 SVGEGT. The CDR3 loop is CASSPTGVGYEQYF. The CDR3 DNA reads as TGTGCCAGCAGTCCGACAGGGGTGGGCTACGAGCAGTACTTC.

The chain uses TRBV11-2 and TRBJ2-5, with 7 bases fitting TRBD1. V shed 1 base and J 2 bases; nucleotides not matched to a gene: 4. There are 15 residues in the CDR3. From germline, CDR1 is SGHAT and CDR2 FQNNGV. The CDR3 DNA follows: TGTGCCAGCAGCTTAGCAGGGACAGAACAAGAGACCCAGTACTTC. Its translation is CASSLAGTEQETQYF. Together with reference TRBV11-2 and TRBJ2-5, the CDR3 gives the full variable domain: EAGVAQSPRYKIIEKRQSVAFWCNPISGHATLYWYQQILGQGPKLLIQFQNNGVVDDSQLPKDRFSAERLKGVDSTLKIQPAKLEDSAVYLCASSLAGTEQETQYFGPGTRLLVL.

The chain links TRBV6-5 to TRBJ1-4, with 7 bases that match TRBD1. Germline V lookup: CDR1 MNHEY, CDR2 SVGAGI. The CDR3 covers 15 residues. V was clipped by 6 bases and J by 5 bases; unmatched bases: 9. The DNA for the CDR3 is TGTGCCAGCAGCCTACGACAGGGTAGGAATGAAAAACTGTTTTTT. Residues: CASSLRQGRNEKLFF.

This clone was observed once. V usage is TRBV5-1 and J usage is TRBJ2-1, with TRBD2 matching over 13 bases. Losses at the gene ends were 9 bases for V and 6 bases for J; bases not matched to a gene: 12. This CDR3 region has 16 residues. Germline CDR1 and CDR2: SGHRS and YFSETQ. The chain's CDR3 is CATSTTTSGRFNEQFF. The CDR3, as DNA: TGCGCCACGTCAACGACGACTAGCGGGAGGTTCAATGAGCAGTTCTTC.

This rearrangement joins TRBV9 to TRBJ1-5; D gene ambiguous. Germline V gene sequence: CDR1 SGDLS, CDR2 YYNGEE. V was clipped by 3 bases and J by 2 bases, with 12 bases between them. CDR3 length equals 15 residues. In DNA, the CDR3 is TGTGCCAGCAGCGCCTCCCCCACGGGCAATCAGCCCCAGCATTTT. As protein: CASSASPTGNQPQHF.